The 5 T cell receptor beta chains below all came from one sample that was sequenced in a study of T cells after yellow fever vaccination (dated by TCRdb to between 2018 and 2021). Read against the paper, the sample's treatment or condition label means: live attenuated yellow fever vaccine strain. The library was made by 5' RACE. Sequencing was performed on an Illumina HiSeq 2500. In TCRdb, the public reads were trimmed at Q25 with fastp and aligned with MiXCR, with productive beta chains retained. CDR3 protein sequences are deduplicated, and each keeps its most common genes and DNA. For this sample there are around 310,000 distinct CDR3 sequences; roughly 8.7% appear just once. The ten largest clones add up to around 17% of the sample. The sequences come from PBMCs, collected on the day of the first yellow fever vaccination. The origin of the receptors is a man between 18 and 35 years old who received the YFV17D yellow fever vaccine.

V is TRBV6-5 and J is TRBJ1-1; tentatively, D is TRBD1 (6 bases). Trimming pared 2 bases from V and 5 bases from J, leaving 18 bases between. The CDR3 spans 16 residues. CDR1 and CDR2 (germline): MNHEY, SVGAGI. The CDR3 is CASSYNLNRDGTEAFF. The CDR3 nucleotides read TGTGCCAGCAGTTACAACCTAAACAGGGATGGGACTGAAGCTTTCTTT.

This clonotype was observed a few times. CDR3 loop: CASLGHLNTEAFF. CDR3 coding DNA: TGTGCCAGCCTAGGACACCTGAACACTGAAGCTTTCTTT. The rearrangement links TRBV7-2 to TRBJ1-1; possible D gene TRBD1, 5 bases. In germline, CDR1 is SGHTA, CDR2 FQGNSA. The CDR3 sequence is 13 residues long. V was pared by 8 bases and J by 0 bases, with 10 bases between.

A few counts support this clonotype. This chain links TRBV7-9 with TRBJ2-1, with unresolved D. The ends were cut back, 1 base at V and 0 bases at J, with 7 bases in the middle. The germline CDR1 and CDR2 sequences are SEHNR and FQNEAQ (reference sequence). This CDR3 has 15 amino acids. The CDR3 region has the DNA TGTGCCAGCAGCTTAGTGCTGGACTCCTACAATGAGCAGTTCTTC. Translation: CASSLVLDSYNEQFF. Full variable domain (rest looked up from reference TRBV7-9 and TRBJ2-1): DTGVSQNPRHKITKRGQNVTFRCDPISEHNRLYWYRQTLGQGPEFLTYFQNEAQLEKSRLLSDRFSAERPKGSFSTLEIQRTEQGDSAMYLCASSLVLDSYNEQFFGPGTRLTVL.

This clonotype was observed a handful of times. The chain carries TRBV7-9 and TRBJ2-5; tentative D call: TRBD2 (5 bases). Germline assignment: CDR1 SEHNR and CDR2 FQNEAQ (reference sequence). V was pared by 5 bases and J by 3 bases, with 19 bases between. The CDR3 loop spans 16 amino acids. CDR3 DNA: TGTGCCAGCAGCGGCGGGCGCTCGCAGTTCAAAGAGACCCAGTACTTC. This translates into CASSGGRSQFKETQYF.

This clonotype showed up just a few times. The CDR3: CASSERTDSSYNEQFF. DNA of the CDR3: TGCGCCAGCAGCGAGAGGACTGACAGCTCCTACAATGAGCAGTTCTTC. V usage is TRBV5-1 and J usage is TRBJ2-1; possibly TRBD1 or TRBD2 for D (5 bases each). The V end was cut by 4 bases, the J end by 0 bases, with 14 bases between. Germline CDR1 is SGHRS and CDR2 is YFSETQ. The CDR3 is 16 residues long.